The 8 T cell receptor beta chains below were found in one sample sequenced in a study of technical replicates of blood from a handful of donors. Assay: immunoSEQ multiplex PCR; the TCRdb copy retains only in-frame clones and omits some. The sample lists about 17,000 clones, 82% seen once, with 10% in the top ten. The sequencing sample was made of PBMCs. The origin of the receptors is a human donor in good health. Some clones in this sample may be carry-over from other donors' samples.

CDR3 in DNA: TGTGCCAGCAGCTTAGATGGGGCTTTGAGCACCGGGGAGCTGTTTTTT. Amino acid sequence: CASSLDGALSTGELFF. The chain couples TRBV7-9 to TRBJ2-2; TRBD1 is a possible D gene (5 bases). The CDR3 extends over 16 amino acids. V gave up 1 base and J gave up 4 bases, with 13 bases separating them. Germline V CDR1 and CDR2: SEHNR, FQNEAQ (reference sequence).

The chain combines TRBV28 with TRBJ2-7; tentative D call: TRBD1 (6 bases). CDR3 size: 15 residues. V dropped 6 bases and J dropped 5 bases, with 20 bases sitting between them. In germline, CDR1 is MDHEN, CDR2 SYDVKM. This CDR3 reads CASSQRQGIVHEQYF. CDR3 nucleotide sequence: TGTGCCAGCAGCCAGAGGCAGGGGATCGTTCACGAGCAGTACTTC.

Only one count was recorded for this clone. The chain links TRBV9 to TRBJ2-7; a possible D gene is TRBD2 (6 bases). Per the germline V gene, CDR1 is SGDLS and CDR2 is YYNGEE. V lost 3 bases to trimming and J lost 2 bases, with 21 bases between them. This CDR3 spans 17 amino acids. In DNA, the CDR3 is TGTGCCAGCAGCGCCACCCTTGGGGGGTTCAGGCCCTACGAGCAGTACTTC. Translating gives CASSATLGGFRPYEQYF.

This rearrangement joins TRBV5-1 to TRBJ2-1; D is perhaps TRBD2 (5 bases). The CDR3 length is 15 residues. Germline CDR1 is SGHRS and CDR2 is YFSETQ. With 0 bases removed from V and 8 bases from J, the gap between germline ends came to 15 bases. CDR3 residues: CASSLALPRVDEQFF. CDR3 nucleotide sequence: TGCGCCAGCAGCTTGGCACTCCCGAGGGTCGATGAGCAGTTCTTC.

V usage is TRBV27 and J usage is TRBJ2-5; 11 bases are a match to TRBD2. This CDR3 is 16 amino acids long. Germline CDR1 and CDR2: MNHEY and SMNVEV (reference sequence). The V gene end was trimmed by 4 bases and the J gene end by 7 bases; junction bases not matched to a gene: 11. CDR3: CASSSPELAGVGTQYF. Here the CDR3 DNA reads TGTGCCAGCAGTTCCCCTGAACTAGCGGGAGTCGGGACCCAGTACTTC.

The V gene is TRBV11-2, the J gene TRBJ2-2, with TRBD2 identical over 9 bases. This CDR3 has 18 amino acids. Losses at the gene ends were 4 bases for V and 4 bases for J; bases not matched to a gene: 13. Germline loops: CDR1 SGHAT, CDR2 FQNNGV. The CDR3 coding sequence is TGTGCCAGCAGCTCCCATAGACTAGCGGCTGGGGGCACCGGGGAGCTGTTTTTT. This sequence encodes CASSSHRLAAGGTGELFF. Full variable domain (outside the CDR3, taken from reference TRBV11-2 and TRBJ2-2): EAGVAQSPRYKIIEKRQSVAFWCNPISGHATLYWYQQILGQGPKLLIQFQNNGVVDDSQLPKDRFSAERLKGVDSTLKIQPAKLEDSAVYLCASSSHRLAAGGTGELFFGEGSRLTVL.

The chain recombines TRBV6-4 with TRBJ2-7; 9 positions agree with TRBD2. J lost 8 bases, V lost 3 bases, and 8 bases had no gene match. The CDR3 runs 14 residues. The germline V gene encodes CDR1 MRHNA and CDR2 SNTAGT. CDR3 coding DNA: TGTGCCAGCAGTGAAGGTAGCGGGAGCTCTAAGCAGTACTTC. Amino acids: CASSEGSGSSKQYF.

The CDR3 region has the DNA TGTGCCAGCGGGATGGGGGGGGAGAACACTGAAGCTTTCTTT. Protein product: CASGMGGENTEAFF. This rearrangement joins TRBV6-5 to TRBJ1-1; weak D call: TRBD1 (5 bases). CDR1 MNHEY and CDR2 SVGAGI come from the germline V gene. Trimming cost V 8 bases and J 1 base, with 14 bases left between them. CDR3 length: 14 amino acids.